There are a few counts of the clone carrying this T cell receptor (beta chain). The target antigen is unknown. Oncomine TCR Beta short-read sequencing was applied to DNA from cultured CD4+ T cells. From the PCR reads, TCRdb called clonotypes with MiXCR, one entry per CDR3 protein. Here the sample spans about 9,900 distinct CDR3 sequences, around a third being singletons. These data come from a study of vaccination and CD4 T cells after COVID-19. Study overall: Control cultures received a CEFX pool, an HIV-1 Nef pool, or no peptide.

The CDR3 extends over 18 amino acids. Germline assignment: CDR1 SGHTA and CDR2 FQGTGA. V dropped 1 base and J dropped 10; count of bases not matched to a gene: 16. Documented treatment: approximately nine-day PBMC culture with coronavirus spike peptide pools or control peptides (ViraFEST assay). Researchers collected the unexposed donor's CD4+ T cells before the COVID-19 pandemic (2011-2018). The V and J genes are TRBV7-3 and TRBJ1-6, with 7 positions matching TRBD1. The material sequenced was CD4+ T cells from blood, cultured in vitro. The receptor's source is a human donor in good health. The CDR3 sequence is CASSLIPPRQGFNSPLHF. The CDR3 nucleotides are TGTGCCAGCAGCTTAATCCCCCCGCGACAGGGCTTTAACTCACCCCTCCACTTT.